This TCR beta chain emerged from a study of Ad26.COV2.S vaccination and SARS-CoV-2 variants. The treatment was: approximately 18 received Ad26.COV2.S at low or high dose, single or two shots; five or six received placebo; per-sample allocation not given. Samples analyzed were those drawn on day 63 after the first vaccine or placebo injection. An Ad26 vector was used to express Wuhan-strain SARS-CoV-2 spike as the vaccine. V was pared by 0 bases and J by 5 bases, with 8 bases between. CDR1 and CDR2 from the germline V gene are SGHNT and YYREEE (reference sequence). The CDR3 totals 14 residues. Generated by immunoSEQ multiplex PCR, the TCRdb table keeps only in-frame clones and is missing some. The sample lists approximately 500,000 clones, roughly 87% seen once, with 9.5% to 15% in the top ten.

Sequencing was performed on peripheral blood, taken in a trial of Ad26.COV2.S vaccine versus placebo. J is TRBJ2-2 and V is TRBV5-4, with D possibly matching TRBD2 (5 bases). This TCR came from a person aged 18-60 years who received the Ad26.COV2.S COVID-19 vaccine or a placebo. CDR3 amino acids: CASSLEWTTGELFF. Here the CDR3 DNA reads TGTGCCAGCAGCTTGGAGTGGACTACCGGGGAGCTGTTTTTT.